What follows describes a single TCR beta chain. Its specificity is not known. Germline V gene lookup returns CDR1 SGHVS and CDR2 FQNEAQ. Trimming took off 3 bases at V and 2 bases at J, with 8 bases between the two ends. This CDR3 is built from 14 residues. The data were taken from a study of cytomegalovirus exposure and HLA in healthy donors. Study results and caveats: A highly shared variant cluster was judged a likely technical artifact. Some public TCRs appeared in many individuals, while most sequences were rare.

The PCR used 60 Vbeta and 13 Jbeta primers. Here immunoSEQ multiplex PCR was the method, and the copy in TCRdb shows in-frame clones only, minus some. The sample lists over 95,000 clones, about 74% occurring once. This clonotype originated in a female donor in good health and CMV-seronegative. J is TRBJ1-3 and V is TRBV7-8; D gene uncertain. The sequencing sample was made of PBMCs. This CDR3 is CASSFREAGNTIYF. The CDR3 nucleotides are TGTGCCAGCAGCTTTCGGGAAGCTGGAAACACCATATATTTT.